This T cell receptor beta chain was identified in a study of cytomegalovirus exposure and HLA in healthy donors listed by TCRdb under 2017. Looking at the study overall: According to an earlier analysis of 587 of the donors, about 190 million T cells yielded 117 million unique TCR beta sequences and 276 Gb of sequence data. An early release covering roughly 640 HLA-typed donors comprised approximately 290 gigabases of sequencing data and 65 million to 100 million unique TCR sequences. Of the roughly 390 genotyped donors, about 80% fell in the genetic ancestry cluster associated with self-reported Caucasian donors. The study aimed to test whether signatures of past pathogen exposure could be identified by cataloging public T cell receptors. The study profiled the T cell repertoires of 500 to 800 subjects by immunosequencing and related them to cytomegalovirus serostatus. In addition to the first cohort of 650 to 750 subjects, a separate validation cohort of approximately 130 different subjects was used. The study combined high-throughput TCR immunosequencing, statistical association of individual TCRs with disease status, and machine learning to predict cytomegalovirus infection status. To study patterns of TCR occurrence, a later analysis re-analyzed previously published TCR beta repertoires from several hundred donors and added high-resolution HLA genotyping. In the later analysis, no new phenotypic data were used to find candidate immune exposures; instead, reliance was placed on TCR beta sequences and their occurrence across donors. To decide whether each TCR beta V gene segment behaved as functional or pseudogenic, an earlier analysis of some 600 of the donors relied on high-throughput TCR beta sequencing. Donor age, sex, ethnicity and CMV serostatus were compiled alongside the repertoire data. In a later genetic analysis, genome-wide SNP genotypes for about 65% of the 666 donors were used, and that subset was treated as a discovery cohort. All discovery cohort repertoires had been generated on a single sequencing platform. HLA typing included class I and class II loci at four-digit resolution. The number of donors typed differed by locus, with about 629-630 for A, B, C, DRB1 and DQB1, around 520 for DQA1, 600 to 610 for DPA1, and under 490 for DPB1. Several DR-DQ haplotypes were treated as single units for association and clustering because of strong linkage in the cohort. On average, roughly 200,000 unique TCR beta nucleotide sequences were sequenced per donor among 398 genotyped donors of the cohort, with roughly 18% of those sequences being non-productive.

The cohort was made up of 500 to 800 healthy bone marrow donors. All cohort members were sampled while nominally healthy, although unrecorded immune exposures were likely present. The donor tested CMV seronegative and was one of the 352 seronegative cohort members. Each donor provided a peripheral blood sample, and peripheral blood mononuclear cells were used for TCR beta sequencing. The Qiagen DNeasy Blood Extraction Kit was used to extract genomic DNA from the blood cell samples. A note on this clone: The clone's antigen remains unknown. Per-base qualities were not stored, and no clone one base away is much larger.

Points the paper makes about the study in general: Because counts were too low, roughly 18 rarely observed V segments, including chromosome 9 orphons, were left out of the earlier analysis of 587 of the donors. Some IMGT-functional V segments, including TRBV6-2 and TRBV6-3, could not be distinguished by the 87-base-pair reads and were therefore excluded. According to a later analysis, parvovirus B19, influenza, CMV and Epstein-Barr virus appeared linked to several top co-occurrence clusters. Most TCR sequences were observed very rarely across donors, whereas some public TCRs were present in many individuals. In the study, some 160 TCR beta chains were listed as associated with cytomegalovirus. Only TCR beta chains were sequenced in this cohort, and the absence of alpha or paired-chain data limited detectable features. In a later analysis, 16,951 TCR beta sequences were associated with specific HLA alleles at a false discovery rate of 0.05. A few of the identified cytomegalovirus-associated TCR beta chains were confirmed in vitro to be specific for cytomegalovirus antigens. A group of highly shared sequence variants was considered likely to be a technical artifact of the sequencing pipeline. Linkage disequilibrium might explain the correlated functional status among segregating V segments, but an unknown experimental factor could not be excluded. The only immune exposure information available for the cohort was CMV serostatus. In a later genetic analysis, fewer N-insertions in productive TCRs were reported among donors in an Asian-associated ancestry cluster than the roughly 700-donor mean. When HLA alleles, especially DR and DQ, strongly co-occurred, attributing TCR associations to individual alleles was difficult. In both the original and validation cohorts, the classifier was reported to diagnose cytomegalovirus status with high specificity and sensitivity. Presence/absence analyses assumed roughly uniform sequencing depth across donors, an assumption that may not hold. According to the authors, the approach could potentially be generalized to other disease states and immunological phenotypes. An earlier analysis of 587 of the donors showed that most TCR beta V segments appeared in productive rearrangements either about 87% or about 30% of the time, which broadly matched IMGT annotations. Because HLA typing was unavailable for some donors at each locus, only the typed subset was used in association tests. In a later analysis, the rate of TCR association differed among HLA loci, with DRB1 alleles having the most associated TCRs and HLA-C alleles having the fewest. A further reported finding was that TCR beta sequences accurately predicted the HLA-A and HLA-B alleles for most subjects in the first cohort. A later genetic analysis associated a missense DCLRE1C variant with V-gene and J-gene trimming of TCR beta chains, and an independent cohort replicated the association. According to a later analysis, most CMV-associated TCR beta chains appeared to be HLA-restricted, and the HLA associations seemed to be driven largely by CMV exposure. Compared with equally common non-associated chains, HLA-associated TCR beta chains in a later analysis were more clonally expanded and had lower generation probabilities.

Library construction relied on the immunoSEQ multiplex PCR assay. For the multiplex PCR, a mixture combining 60 forward primers for TCR Vbeta segments and 13 reverse primers for TCR Jbeta segments was used. The CDR3 region of rearranged TCR beta genes was amplified from genomic DNA by a multiplex PCR assay. Amplified TCR beta libraries were sequenced as 87-base-pair reads on the Illumina HiSeq System. Regarding the original processing steps: Across the 670 or so repertoires, a later analysis counted some 81 million unique TCR beta chains, 9.5 million to 13 million of which were shared by at least two donors. To remove PCR and sequencing errors, raw reads were error-corrected and collapsed into unique sequences using a nearest-neighbor algorithm that merged closely related sequences. To assign V, D and J gene segments, CDR3 sequences were aligned to IMGT reference sequences. For a sequence to be retained, a match of at least six nucleotides was required to both a V gene segment and a J gene segment. A rearrangement counted as productive if the CDR3 had no stop codons and remained in frame with V and J, and every other rearrangement counted as non-productive. CDR3 was defined by IMGT convention, running from the second conserved V-encoded cysteine to the conserved J-encoded phenylalanine. The earlier analysis of 450 to 750 of the donors excluded any sequence lacking an unambiguous match to a single V gene segment. An earlier analysis of approximately 590 of the donors called V segments functional above 56.7% productive rearrangements and segregating when the between-donor standard deviation exceeded 5%. A statistical classification framework was developed to diagnose cytomegalovirus status using the catalog of TCR beta chain sequences. V and J gene assignment, in a later analysis, came from comparing TCR nucleotide sequences with IMGT/GENE-DB human TR gene sequences. In a later analysis, CDR3 sequences and most-parsimonious VDJ recombination scenarios were assigned using the TCRdist pipeline. A later analysis defined each TCR beta chain by its CDR3 amino acid sequence plus V-gene family, and excluded reads lacking a unique V-gene family. As a way to deal with suspected cross-contamination and a sequencing artifact, a later analysis dropped nearly 600 nucleotide sequences that were highly shared and had low generation probability. For each public chain, a later analysis derived a clonal expansion index from normalized ranks of inferred template counts within each repertoire. Generation probabilities in a later analysis came from a VDJ recombination model fitted to out-of-frame rearrangements, and those results were checked against IGoR. Hypergeometric tests were used in a later analysis to score TCR-TCR, TCR-HLA and TCR-CMV co-occurrence, with a repertoire-size bias correction applied to the TCR pairs. To estimate false discovery rates, a later analysis permuted the HLA or CMV assignments 20 times. In a later analysis, co-occurring TCRs were grouped with DBSCAN, and TCRdist sequence similarity was added when clustering was performed within HLA-allele-positive subsets. Repertoires with fewer than 30,000 or more than 120,000 public chains were left out of co-occurrence clustering, as were five repertoires with anomalous nucleotide sharing. This is the immuneACCESS table as TCRdb keeps it, with only in-frame sequences that have V and J called. A part of the clones is gone; compared with another copy, unresolved V genes explain less than half, and the rest is unexplained. That table furnishes V, J and clone size, whereas the DNA furnished D and trimming. The sample table shows around 130,000 clones, and around 80% are seen once. Clones ranked in the top ten supply about 2.9% of the sample.

Relative to germline, V is 1 base shorter and J is 2 bases shorter, with 18 bases between their ends. The germline V gene provides CDR1 SGHRS and CDR2 YFSETQ. The CDR3 starts with the cysteine, ends with the phenylalanine, and has 17 residues. Just CDR3 DNA is preserved here, 51 bases in frame from base 1. This receptor was obtained from a boy younger than 10 in good health and CMV-seronegative. The chain joins TRBV5-1 to TRBJ1-2, with the D gene not confidently named. Sequenced sample: PBMCs. Here is the DNA: TGCGCCAGCAGCTTGTATGGGAGTTTGGACCCCAACTATGGCTACACCTTC. Translated, this gives CASSLYGSLDPNYGYTF.